This T cell receptor (beta chain) was profiled in a study of Tregs in tolerant kidney transplant recipients. TCRdb's copy holds only in-frame clones and misses some; the assay was immunoSEQ multiplex PCR. Of about 64,000 clones in the sample, 70% to 90% were seen once. Germline assignment: CDR1 SGHRS and CDR2 YFSETQ. The CDR3 has 13 residues. The ends were cut back, 4 bases at V and 5 bases at J, with 12 bases in the middle. Turning to this clone: This sample also contains other DNA sequences that code for the same CDR3.

Related graft donors supplied nonmyeloablative bone marrow transplants, and mixed chimerism was transient. The clonotype was recovered from a human patient who received a combined kidney and bone marrow transplant. Some T cells may be supplied by the graft donor. The starting material was CD4+ T cells from blood (PBMCs), obtained 6 months after the transplant. J is TRBJ2-5 and V is TRBV5-1, with D possibly matching TRBD2 (6 bases). CDR3: CASSVTSLETQYF. CDR3 nucleotide sequence: TGCGCCAGCAGCGTGACTAGTCTGGAGACCCAGTACTTC.